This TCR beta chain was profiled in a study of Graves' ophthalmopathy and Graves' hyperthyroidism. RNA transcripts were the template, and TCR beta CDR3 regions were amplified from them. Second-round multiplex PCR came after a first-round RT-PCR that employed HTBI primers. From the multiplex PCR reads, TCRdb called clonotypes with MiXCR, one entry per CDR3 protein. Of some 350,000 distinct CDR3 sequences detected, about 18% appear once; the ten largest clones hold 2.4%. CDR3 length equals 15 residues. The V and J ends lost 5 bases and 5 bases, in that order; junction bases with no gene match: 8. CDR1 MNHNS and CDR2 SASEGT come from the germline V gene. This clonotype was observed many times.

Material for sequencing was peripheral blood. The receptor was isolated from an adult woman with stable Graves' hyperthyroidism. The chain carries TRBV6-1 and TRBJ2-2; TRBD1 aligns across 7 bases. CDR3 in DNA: TGTGCCAGCAGTCCCGGGACAGCGCTAACCGGGGAGCTGTTTTTT. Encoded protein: CASSPGTALTGELFF.